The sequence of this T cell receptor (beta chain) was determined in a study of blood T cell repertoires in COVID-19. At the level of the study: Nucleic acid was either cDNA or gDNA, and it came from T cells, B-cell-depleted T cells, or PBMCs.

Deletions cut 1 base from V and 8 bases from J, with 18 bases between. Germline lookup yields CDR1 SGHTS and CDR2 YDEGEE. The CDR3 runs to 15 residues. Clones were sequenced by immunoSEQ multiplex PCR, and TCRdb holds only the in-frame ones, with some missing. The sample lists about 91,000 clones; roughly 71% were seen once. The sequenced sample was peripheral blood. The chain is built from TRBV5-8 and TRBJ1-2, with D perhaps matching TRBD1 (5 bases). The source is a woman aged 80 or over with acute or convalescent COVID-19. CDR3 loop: CASSLYRTTSYGYTF. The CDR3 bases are TGTGCCAGCAGCTTGTATAGGACAACTAGCTACGGCTACACCTTC.